The TCR beta chain described here comes from a study of cytomegalovirus exposure and HLA in healthy donors (dated by TCRdb to the late 2010s). In the study overall: In an earlier analysis of 450 to 750 of the donors, 276 Gb of sequence data and 100 million or so unique TCR beta sequences from 150 million to 200 million T cells were reported. Of the roughly 400 genotyped donors, 65% to 90% fell in the genetic ancestry cluster associated with self-reported Caucasian donors. Among around 400 genotyped donors of the cohort, an average of roughly 240,000 unique TCR beta nucleotide sequences were sequenced per donor, around a sixth of them non-productive. Using immunosequencing, the study profiled T cell repertoires from fewer than 850 subjects and related those repertoires to cytomegalovirus serostatus. An earlier analysis of 450 to 750 of the donors used high-throughput TCR beta sequencing to judge whether each TCR beta V gene segment behaved as functional or pseudogenic. Rather than drawing on any new phenotypic data, the later analysis identified candidate immune exposures from TCR beta sequences and the way those sequences occurred across donors. In a later genetic analysis, genome-wide SNP genotypes for about 65% of the 666 donors were used, and that subset was treated as a discovery cohort. To study patterns of TCR occurrence, a later analysis re-analyzed previously published TCR beta repertoires from under 750 donors and added high-resolution HLA genotyping. Typing coverage differed by locus: A, B, C, DRB1 and DQB1 were typed in about 629-640 donors, DQA1 in 500 to 550, DPA1 in around 600, and DPB1 in approximately 450. To predict cytomegalovirus infection status, the study brought together high-throughput TCR immunosequencing, statistical association of individual TCRs with disease status, and machine learning. Every discovery cohort repertoire had been produced on one sequencing platform. Class I and class II HLA loci were covered by the typing at four-digit resolution. Donor age, sex, ethnicity and CMV serostatus were compiled alongside the repertoire data. An early release that covered around 590 HLA-typed donors contained about 300 gigabases of sequencing data and 65 million to 100 million unique TCR sequences. In addition to the first cohort of 666 subjects, a separate validation cohort of 120 different subjects was used. The study aimed to test whether signatures of past pathogen exposure could be identified by cataloging public T cell receptors. A few DR-DQ haplotypes were treated as single units for association and clustering because of strong linkage in the cohort.

General conclusions and limits of the study: Cytomegalovirus status was reported to be diagnosed by the classifier with high specificity and sensitivity in both the original and validation cohorts. A further reported finding was that TCR beta sequences accurately predicted the HLA-A and HLA-B alleles for most subjects in the first cohort. Some IMGT-functional V segments, including TRBV6-2 and TRBV6-3, could not be told apart with the 87-base-pair reads, so those segments were excluded. In an earlier analysis of approximately 590 of the donors, most TCR beta V segments were observed in productive rearrangements about 90% or about 30% of the time, broadly matching IMGT annotations. Assigning TCR associations to individual alleles was difficult when HLA alleles, especially DR and DQ, strongly co-occurred. In the study, some 160 TCR beta chains were listed as associated with cytomegalovirus. Because HLA typing was missing for some donors at each locus, association tests included only the typed subset. In a later genetic analysis, fewer N-insertions in productive TCRs were reported among donors in an Asian-associated ancestry cluster than the roughly 700-donor mean. A later analysis found that HLA-associated TCR beta chains were more clonally expanded and had lower generation probabilities than equally common non-associated chains. CMV serostatus was the only immune exposure information available for the cohort. A cluster of highly shared sequence variants was judged likely to represent a technical artifact of the sequencing pipeline. In vitro tests confirmed that three of the cytomegalovirus-associated TCR beta chains recognize cytomegalovirus antigens. According to a later analysis, most CMV-associated TCR beta chains appeared to be HLA-restricted, and the HLA associations seemed to be driven largely by CMV exposure. In a later genetic analysis, a missense DCLRE1C variant was associated with V-gene and J-gene trimming of TCR beta chains, and the association was replicated in an independent cohort. Correlated functional status among segregating V segments might reflect linkage disequilibrium, but an unknown experimental factor could not be ruled out. In a later analysis, 15,000 to 20,000 TCR beta sequences were associated with specific HLA alleles at a false discovery rate of 0.05. Most TCR sequences were observed very rarely across donors, whereas some public TCRs were present in many individuals. Roughly uniform sequencing depth across donors was assumed in presence/absence analyses, although this assumption may not hold. A later analysis reported that several top co-occurrence clusters appeared linked to parvovirus B19, influenza, CMV and Epstein-Barr virus. This cohort had only TCR beta chains sequenced, and the lack of alpha or paired-chain data limited which features could be detected. The earlier analysis of some 560 of the donors excluded some 16 rarely observed V segments, including chromosome 9 orphons, because counts were too low. The authors suggested that the approach could potentially be generalized to other disease states and immunological phenotypes. In a later analysis, TCR association rates were found to vary across HLA loci, with the most associated TCRs seen for DRB1 alleles and the fewest for HLA-C alleles.

The germline V gene provides CDR1 SNHLY and CDR2 FYNNEI. The CDR3 holds 12 amino acids from the cysteine to the phenylalanine. Of all the DNA, just the CDR3 is kept, 36 bases in frame from base 1. V is cut by 6 bases and J by 4 bases, and the space between the germline ends is 10 bases. Library creation used the immunoSEQ multiplex PCR assay. A mixture of 60 forward primers for TCR Vbeta segments and 13 reverse primers for TCR Jbeta segments was used in the multiplex PCR. Amplification of the CDR3 region of rearranged TCR beta genes was performed with a multiplex PCR assay on genomic DNA. On the Illumina HiSeq System, the amplified TCR beta libraries were sequenced as 87-base-pair reads. As for the original processing: A later analysis tallied roughly 76 million unique TCR beta chains across the approximately 670 repertoires, and about 12 million of those chains were shared by two or more donors. A nearest-neighbor algorithm error-corrected the raw reads and collapsed the reads into unique sequences, merging closely related sequences to remove PCR and sequencing errors. V, D and J gene segments were assigned by aligning CDR3 sequences to IMGT reference sequences. For a sequence to be retained, a match of at least six nucleotides was required to both a V gene segment and a J gene segment. A rearrangement counted as productive if the CDR3 had no stop codons and remained in frame with V and J, and every other rearrangement counted as non-productive. CDR3 was defined according to IMGT convention as the region running from the second conserved V-encoded cysteine to the conserved J-encoded phenylalanine. The earlier analysis of some 540 of the donors excluded any sequence lacking an unambiguous match to a single V gene segment. An earlier analysis of just under 600 of the donors called V segments functional above 56.7% productive rearrangements and segregating when the between-donor standard deviation exceeded 5%. A statistical classification framework was built for diagnosing cytomegalovirus status from the catalog of TCR beta chain sequences. A later analysis assigned V and J genes by comparing TCR nucleotide sequences with IMGT/GENE-DB human TR gene sequences. A later analysis assigned CDR3 sequences and most-parsimonious VDJ recombination scenarios with the TCRdist pipeline. A later analysis defined each TCR beta chain by its CDR3 amino acid sequence plus V-gene family, and excluded reads lacking a unique V-gene family. As a way to deal with suspected cross-contamination and a sequencing artifact, a later analysis dropped nearly 600 nucleotide sequences that were highly shared and had low generation probability. In a later analysis, a clonal expansion index was calculated for each public chain from normalized within-repertoire ranks of inferred template counts. A later analysis computed generation probabilities with a VDJ recombination model fitted to out-of-frame rearrangements, and checked the results against IGoR. A later analysis scored TCR-TCR, TCR-HLA and TCR-CMV co-occurrence with hypergeometric tests, applying a repertoire-size bias correction to TCR pairs. In a later analysis, false discovery rates were estimated by permuting HLA or CMV assignments 20 times. In a later analysis, co-occurring TCRs were grouped using DBSCAN, with TCRdist sequence similarity added in when clustering inside HLA-allele-positive subsets. For co-occurrence clustering, repertoires with fewer than 30,000 or more than 120,000 public chains were excluded, along with five repertoires with anomalous nucleotide sharing. TCRdb obtained this table from immuneACCESS and retained in-frame rearrangements with V and J assigned. These tables miss some clones; where compared with another copy, unresolved V genes account for less than half of the shortfall, and the remainder is unexplained. V, J and clone size are taken as reported in that table, and D and trimming were inferred from the DNA itself. This sample is represented by about 92,000 clones; 84% of them were singletons. The top ten hold 5.6% of the sample.

The cohort consisted of 666 healthy bone marrow donors. Cohort members were all nominally healthy when sampled, although unrecorded immune exposures were likely present. The donor tested CMV seropositive, placing the donor among the roughly 300 seropositive members of the cohort. Every donor gave a peripheral blood sample, and the peripheral blood mononuclear cells from that sample were used for TCR beta sequencing. The Qiagen DNeasy Blood Extraction Kit was used to extract genomic DNA from the blood cell samples. Comment on this clone: The specificity of this receptor is unknown. Per-base quality was not reported, and no clone a single base away is much larger than it.

The sample taken for sequencing was PBMCs. The rearrangement combines TRBV2 with TRBJ2-7, with the D gene not confidently named. The origin of this receptor is a woman under 30 in good health and CMV-seropositive. The CDR3 here reads CASSPGSYEQYF. At the DNA level, the sequence is TGTGCCAGCAGCCCAGGTTCGTACGAGCAGTACTTC.